What follows are 27 T cell receptor beta chains derived from one specimen sequenced in a study of molecular identifiers for immune sequencing clone quantification. TCRdb analysed the PCR reads with MiXCR anew, one entry per CDR3 protein. There are around 94,000 distinct CDR3 sequences in the sample; about 35% occur only once, and roughly 10% lies in the top ten. The material sequenced was naive CD8+ T cells from blood, with Jurkat cell RNA spiked in. Subset of the sample: FACS-sorted CD8+CD4-CCR7+CD45RA+ naive T cells. The receptors come from a human donor in good health. Some libraries in this study had Jurkat cell RNA spiked in.

This clonotype was observed many times. The V gene is TRBV28, the J gene TRBJ1-5; D unresolved. CDR3 length equals 14 residues. V lost 3 bases to trimming and J lost 5 bases, with 11 bases between them. Per the germline V gene, CDR1 is MDHEN and CDR2 is SYDVKM. CDR3 amino acids: CASSFLGDYQPQHF. DNA of the CDR3: TGTGCCAGCAGTTTTCTCGGAGATTATCAGCCCCAGCATTTT.

Many counts were recorded for this clonotype. The chain links TRBV7-2 to TRBJ2-3; no definite D call. The germline V and J ends were trimmed by 8 bases and 0 bases, with 9 bases remaining between them. In germline, CDR1 is SGHTA, CDR2 FQGNSA. The CDR3 is 13 amino acids. The CDR3 nucleotides read TGTGCCAGCGAAAGGCCTAGCACAGATACGCAGTATTTT. Protein sequence: CASERPSTDTQYF.

As to this clonotype: This CDR3 is missing its conserved last phenylalanine or tryptophan, likely due to a read error. This sequence joins TRBV9 and TRBJ2-2; D assignment may be TRBD1 or TRBD2 (5 bases each). Trimming pared 4 bases from V and 2 bases from J, leaving 18 bases between. Germline values: CDR1 SGDLS, CDR2 YYNGEE. CDR3 length: 17 residues. This chain's CDR3 is CASSPTGQGPNTGELFI. Written as DNA, the CDR3 is TGTGCCAGCAGCCCAACCGGCCAGGGACCTAACACCGGGGAGCTGTTTATT.

Regarding this clonotype: This could be a read error, since a much larger clone is one nucleotide away. The V gene is TRBV28, the J gene TRBJ2-2; 10 nucleotides agree with TRBD2. Trimming cost V 5 bases and J 7 bases; bases outside gene matches: 10. The CDR3 loop spans 16 amino acids. Germline CDR1 MDHEN, CDR2 SYDVKM. CDR3: CASSPTSGKQHGELFF. DNA for the CDR3: TGTGCCAGCAGTCCTACTAGCGGGAAACAGCACGGGGAGCTGTTTTTT. The full variable domain, completed using reference TRBV28 and TRBJ2-2, is DVKVTQSSRYLVKRTGEKVFLECVQDMDHENMFWYRQDPGLGLRLIYFSYDVKMKEKGDIPEGYSVSREKKERFSLILESASTNQTSMYLCASSPTSGKQHGELFFGEGSRLTVL.

The chain carries TRBV5-6 and TRBJ1-1; 8 bases map to TRBD1. The V segment lost 4 bases and the J segment 0 bases; nucleotides outside the gene matches: 8. Germline-derived CDR1 and CDR2 are SGHDT and YYEEEE. CDR3 length: 16 amino acids. The CDR3 sequence: CASSIVGQVLNTEAFF. CDR3 coding DNA: TGTGCCAGCAGCATAGTGGGACAGGTATTGAACACTGAAGCTTTCTTT.

This clonotype came up many times. V is TRBV28 and J is TRBJ2-3; 7 bases line up with TRBD2. Germline V gene sequence: CDR1 MDHEN, CDR2 SYDVKM. The CDR3 has 14 residues. The ends lost 6 bases at V and 5 bases at J; junction bases unmatched: 8. The CDR3 here is CASSRRDYGDTQYF. The CDR3 nucleotides read TGTGCCAGCAGCCGCCGGGACTATGGAGATACGCAGTATTTT.

In this sample, this clonotype turned up a few times. The rearrangement joins TRBV4-3 to TRBJ1-4; D gene ambiguous. V was trimmed by 0 bases and J by 2 bases, leaving 10 bases between them. This CDR3 spans 16 amino acids. The V gene's germline CDR1 is LGHNA and CDR2 YSLEER. CDR3: CASSQDPSGTNEKLFF. DNA for the CDR3: TGCGCCAGCAGCCAAGATCCAAGCGGGACTAATGAAAAACTGTTTTTT.

The DNA of the CDR3 is TGTGCCAGCATTCTGACAGGAAGCACCACTGAAGCTTTCTTT. It translates to CASILTGSTTEAFF. V gene TRBV6-6 combines with J gene TRBJ1-1; possible D gene TRBD1, 6 bases. CDR1 and CDR2 (germline): MNHNY, SVGAGI (reference sequence). Trimming removed 7 bases at V and 4 bases at J, with 16 bases between. The CDR3 has 14 amino acids.

The table lists this clonotype with a few counts. The rearrangement uses TRBV7-6 and TRBJ1-4, with D hard to call. The length of the CDR3 is 16 residues. Looked up from germline, CDR1 is SGHVS and CDR2 is FNYEAQ. Trimming removed 6 bases at V and 1 base at J, with 15 bases between. CDR3 protein: CASSPGYTGTNEKLFF. CDR3 nucleotide sequence: TGTGCCAGCAGTCCGGGGTACACGGGAACTAATGAAAAACTGTTTTTT.

The chain joins TRBV7-9 to TRBJ2-2; no reliable D call. Trimming pared 5 bases from V and 2 bases from J, leaving 18 bases between. CDR3 length: 17 amino acids. CDR1 SEHNR and CDR2 FQNEAQ come from the germline V gene (reference sequence). CDR3 bases: TGTGCCAGCAGCCACCCCATCACCGTCTTAAACACCGGGGAGCTGTTTTTT. Translation gives CASSHPITVLNTGELFF.

Note on this clonotype: A much larger clone lies a single base off, so this may be a read error. The chain is built from TRBV28 and TRBJ2-5, with D unclear. This CDR3 comprises 14 residues. Germline assignment: CDR1 MDHEN and CDR2 SYDVKM. The CDR3 coding sequence is TGTGCCAGCAGCCTCCCTAGGGCCGAAGAGACCCAGTCCTTC. It codes for CASSLPRAEETQSF.

This clonotype was detected only a few times. The chain is built from TRBV9 and TRBJ2-5; 11 bases line up with TRBD2. This CDR3 contains 15 residues. The V gene end was trimmed by 3 bases and the J gene end by 5 bases; junction bases not matched to a gene: 6. Germline loops: CDR1 SGDLS, CDR2 YYNGEE. DNA of the CDR3: TGTGCCAGCAGCGACACTAGCGGGAGCGGGGAGACCCAGTACTTC. Protein sequence: CASSDTSGSGETQYF.

This clonotype has ten or more counts. The chain recombines TRBV7-9 with TRBJ2-3; D remains ambiguous. Germline-derived CDR1 and CDR2 are SEHNR and FQNEAQ (reference sequence). V shed 3 bases and J shed 4 bases, with 11 bases lying between them. The CDR3 is 14 amino acids. The CDR3 protein is CASSFLQIPDTQYF. DNA for the CDR3: TGTGCCAGCAGCTTTCTCCAGATCCCAGATACGCAGTATTTT.

This clonotype has a handful of counts. The gene calls are TRBV6-2 or TRBV6-3 and TRBJ2-5, with TRBD2 matching 9 bases. Germline loops: CDR1 MNHEY, CDR2 SVGEGT. The ends lost 0 bases at V and 2 bases at J; junction bases unmatched: 4. This CDR3 spans 16 amino acids. Here the CDR3 reads CASSYSTSGLQETQYF. The CDR3, as DNA: TGTGCCAGCAGTTACTCAACTAGCGGGTTGCAAGAGACCCAGTACTTC.

Note on this clonotype: One end of the junction varies from germline; a read error may be responsible. The chain uses TRBV4-2 and TRBJ2-7; no clear D. The CDR3 length is 14 residues. Germline assignment: CDR1 LGHNA and CDR2 YNFKEQ. CDR3 nucleotides: TGTGCCAGCAGCCAAGAATTCGGCAGCTACGCGCAGTACTTC. Its translation is CASSQEFGSYAQYF.

The CDR3 loop is CASSQVLNTEAFF. The CDR3 DNA reads as TGTGCCAGCAGCCAGGTACTGAACACTGAAGCTTTCTTT. J is TRBJ1-1 and V is TRBV4-2; the D is unclear. This CDR3 region has 13 residues. Germline V lookup: CDR1 LGHNA, CDR2 YNFKEQ. Trimming shortened V by 3 bases and J by 0 bases, and 5 bases separated the two germline ends.

The V and J genes are TRBV20-1 and TRBJ2-5; D not certain. The germline gives CDR1 DFQATT, CDR2 SNEGSKA (reference sequence). V was shortened by 6 bases and J by 1 base, with 21 bases between the two germline ends. The CDR3 consists of 16 residues. CDR3: CSARLLGSWSQETQYF. The CDR3 coding sequence is TGCAGTGCGCGCCTATTGGGAAGCTGGTCCCAAGAGACCCAGTACTTC.

This chain uses TRBV28 with TRBJ1-1, with D possibly matching TRBD1 (6 bases). Germline assignment: CDR1 MDHEN and CDR2 SYDVKM. V lost 6 bases, J lost 5 bases, and 10 bases lay in between. The length of the CDR3 is 12 residues. This CDR3 reads CASRDQGTEAFF. CDR3 nucleotide sequence: TGTGCCAGCAGGGACCAGGGGACTGAAGCTTTCTTT. Based on the CDR3 plus reference TRBV28 and TRBJ1-1, the full variable domain is DVKVTQSSRYLVKRTGEKVFLECVQDMDHENMFWYRQDPGLGLRLIYFSYDVKMKEKGDIPEGYSVSREKKERFSLILESASTNQTSMYLCASRDQGTEAFFGQGTRLTVV.

This clonotype was seen many times. The chain couples TRBV28 to TRBJ2-5; TRBD2 aligns across 8 bases. The CDR3 has 15 residues. Trimming took 7 bases from V and 4 from J; bases not matched to a gene: 11. Per germline, CDR1 MDHEN and CDR2 SYDVKM. CDR3 DNA sequence: TGTGCCAGCAACCAGGGACTAGAGTTTAGAGAGACCCAGTACTTC. Translated, it gives CASNQGLEFRETQYF.

On this clonotype: Given a much more abundant clone one base away, this may be a read error. The V and J genes are TRBV2 and TRBJ1-1; perhaps TRBD1 as D (5 bases). CDR3 length: 11 amino acids. CDR1 is SNHLY and CDR2 is FYNNEI in the germline V gene. CDR3 DNA sequence: TGTGGCAGCAGTAGACAGACTGAAGCTTTCTTT. Translating gives CGSSRQTEAFF.

The chain employs TRBV18 and TRBJ2-1; TRBD2 matches at 13 bases. The CDR3 contains 18 residues. The V segment lost 3 bases and the J segment 12 bases; nucleotides outside the gene matches: 17. CDR1 is KGHSH, CDR2 LQKENI, per germline. Here the CDR3 reads CASSPELAGGFGNDGQFF. The CDR3 region has the DNA TGTGCCAGCTCACCGGAACTAGCGGGAGGGTTCGGCAATGACGGGCAGTTCTTC.

The rearrangement uses TRBV13 and TRBJ2-1, with D uncertain. This CDR3 has 14 residues. Trimming cost V 3 bases and J 10 bases, with 16 bases left between them. CDR1 and CDR2 (germline): PRHDT, FYEKMQ (reference sequence). For the CDR3, the DNA is TGTGCCAGCAGCTTCTGGGCCCCTTCTTCGGAGCAGTTCTTC. This sequence encodes CASSFWAPSSEQFF. Using reference TRBV13 and TRBJ2-1 for the parts outside the CDR3, the full variable domain is AAGVIQSPRHLIKEKRETATLKCYPIPRHDTVYWYQQGPGQDPQFLISFYEKMQSDKGSIPDRFSAQQFSDYHSELNMSSLELGDSALYFCASSFWAPSSEQFFGPGTRLTVL.

A remark on this clonotype: This is likely a read error, given that the CDR3 carries no conserved phenylalanine or tryptophan at its end. The chain joins TRBV25-1 to TRBJ2-4; D gene uncertain. CDR1 is MGHDK, CDR2 SYGVNS, per germline. CDR3 length: 16 residues. V was shortened by 6 bases and J by 3 bases, with 18 bases between the two germline ends. DNA for the CDR3: TGTGCCAGCAGGTCCCCCTCCATTTGGGTCAAAAACATTCAGTACATC. Its translation: CASRSPSIWVKNIQYI.

The rearrangement joins TRBV5-3 to TRBJ2-5, with 7 bases identical to TRBD2. TRBV5-3 is placed among ORFs of uncertain function. After removal of 8 bases from V and 5 bases from J, the junction contained 9 bases not matched to a gene. The CDR3 totals 13 residues. The CDR3 DNA is TGTGCCAGCAACGGACTAGTCTCGGAGACCCAGTACTTC. Translation gives CASNGLVSETQYF.

Of note for this clonotype: The germline gene is not matched at one end of the junction; a read error may be the cause. In DNA, the CDR3 is TGTGCCAGCAGCCCACTAGCGGGAAGCCTCTCCGAGCAGAACTTC. Its translation: CASSPLAGSLSEQNF. The chain recombines TRBV6-2 or TRBV6-3 with TRBJ2-7; TRBD2 matches 10 bases. The CDR3 consists of 15 residues. Germline assignment: CDR1 MNHEY and CDR2 SVGEGT.

Worth noting for this clonotype: The CDR3 carries no conserved terminal phenylalanine or tryptophan, so it likely arises from a read error. The chain has TRBV4-3 and TRBJ2-1, with D tentatively TRBD1 or TRBD2 (6 bases each). Trimming took 0 bases from V and 5 from J, leaving 11 bases between them. Germline CDR1 and CDR2: LGHNA and YSLEER. CDR3 length: 15 residues. For the CDR3, the DNA is TGCGCCAGCAGCCAAGACAGGGGACTCAACAATGAGCAGTTCTAC. This encodes CASSQDRGLNNEQFY.

This clonotype was seen at least ten times. The V gene is TRBV7-2, the J gene TRBJ2-3, with D tentatively TRBD2 (5 bases). The CDR3 has 15 amino acids. Germline V CDR1 and CDR2: SGHTA, FQGNSA. Trimming removed 8 bases from V and 2 bases from J, with 17 bases in between. In DNA, the CDR3 is TGTGCCAGCCTAGCAAGCGGATACAACACAGATACGCAGTATTTT. Residues: CASLASGYNTDTQYF.